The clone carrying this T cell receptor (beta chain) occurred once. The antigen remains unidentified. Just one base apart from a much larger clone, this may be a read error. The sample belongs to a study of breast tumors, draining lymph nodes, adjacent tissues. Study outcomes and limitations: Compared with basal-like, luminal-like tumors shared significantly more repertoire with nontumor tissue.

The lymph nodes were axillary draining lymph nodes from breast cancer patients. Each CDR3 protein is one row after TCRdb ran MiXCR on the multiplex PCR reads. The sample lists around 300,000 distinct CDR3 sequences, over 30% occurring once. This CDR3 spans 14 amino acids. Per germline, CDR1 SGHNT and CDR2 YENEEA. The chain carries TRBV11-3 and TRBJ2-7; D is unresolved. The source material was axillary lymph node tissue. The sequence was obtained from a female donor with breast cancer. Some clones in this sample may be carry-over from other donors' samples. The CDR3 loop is CASSLGGGSYERYF. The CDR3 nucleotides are TGTGCCAGCAGCTTAGGGGGTGGGTCCTACGAGCGGTACTTC.